Listed below are T cell receptor beta chains from one sample, sequenced in a study of OX40 agonist ivuxolimab in advanced cancers. Profiled with immunoSEQ multiplex PCR; TCRdb holds only in-frame clones, not every one. The sample records some 95,000 clones, roughly 85% being singletons. The sample consisted of CD4+ or CD8+ T cells sorted from blood, taken in a trial of the OX40 agonist ivuxolimab. These receptors were collected from an adult with an advanced solid tumor such as melanoma, head and neck, liver or kidney cancer. The CDR3 runs from the conserved cysteine through the conserved F or W. The order of the fields is V gene, J gene, clone size, D gene, CDR3 protein, CDR3 DNA. The D gene is left open where the match is weak. Clone size appears in some rows only: once, few, many, or a class for an expanded clone.

V gene: TRBV7-3; J gene: TRBJ2-2; clone size: .; D gene: TRBD2; CDR3 protein: CASSLGRAGELFF; CDR3 DNA: TGTGCCAGCAGTCTAGGGAGGGCCGGGGAGCTGTTTTTT
V gene: TRBV27; J gene: TRBJ1-1; clone size: .; D gene: .; CDR3 protein: CASSFRGGYSEAFF; CDR3 DNA: TGTGCCAGCAGTTTCAGGGGCGGTTATTCTGAAGCTTTCTTT
V gene: TRBV18; J gene: TRBJ1-5; clone size: .; D gene: TRBD1; CDR3 protein: CASSPPRGQGDHSNQPQHF; CDR3 DNA: TGTGCCAGCTCACCCCCCCGAGGACAGGGTGATCATAGCAATCAGCCCCAGCATTTT
V gene: TRBV13; J gene: TRBJ2-7; clone size: .; D gene: .; CDR3 protein: CASSLAGDTYEQYF; CDR3 DNA: TGTGCCAGCAGCTTAGCGGGGGACACCTACGAGCAGTACTTC
V gene: TRBV6-6; J gene: TRBJ1-5; clone size: .; D gene: .; CDR3 protein: CASSYESGYGNQPQHF; CDR3 DNA: TGTGCCAGCAGTTACGAATCGGGTTATGGCAATCAGCCCCAGCATTTT
V gene: TRBV27; J gene: TRBJ1-5; clone size: .; D gene: .; CDR3 protein: CASSSARGEWEPQHF; CDR3 DNA: TGTGCCAGCAGTTCCGCCCGGGGGGAGTGGGAGCCCCAGCATTTT
V gene: TRBV5-4; J gene: TRBJ2-3; clone size: .; D gene: TRBD2; CDR3 protein: CASSRGLAGSTDTQYF; CDR3 DNA: TGTGCCAGCAGCCGGGGACTAGCGGGAAGCACAGATACGCAGTATTTT
V gene: TRBV7-2; J gene: TRBJ2-2; clone size: few; D gene: .; CDR3 protein: CASSLARGAGELFF; CDR3 DNA: TGTGCCAGCAGCTTAGCGCGGGGAGCCGGGGAGCTGTTTTTT
V gene: TRBV2; J gene: TRBJ2-2; clone size: .; D gene: .; CDR3 protein: CASKVVAFGELFF; CDR3 DNA: TGTGCCAGCAAGGTGGTGGCCTTCGGGGAGCTGTTTTTT
V gene: TRBV28; J gene: TRBJ2-7; clone size: .; D gene: .; CDR3 protein: CASSLLGYEVYEQYF; CDR3 DNA: TGTGCCAGCAGTTTACTGGGGTATGAGGTCTACGAGCAGTACTTC